This TCR beta chain appears in the sequencing data of a study of prognosis after radiotherapy for stage I lung cancer. Blood draws of roughly 6 milliliters of peripheral blood occurred at each of two time points. Study results and limitations: There were reportedly differences in TRBV and TRBJ gene usage between patients with and without metastases.

Multiplex PCR in two rounds served to amplify TCR beta CDR3 from genomic DNA. Round-one PCR had primers specific to each TRBV and TRBJ gene. Each CDR3 protein is one row after TCRdb ran MiXCR on the multiplex PCR reads. The sample holds around 16,000 distinct CDR3 sequences; around 41% are singletons and the top ten take around 47%. This clonotype was counted many times. Its antigen is not known. This TCR was recovered from a donor of 50 years or more with non-small cell lung cancer. Specimen: PBMCs, collected before or after stereotactic body radiation therapy (not recorded which).

The CDR3 coding sequence is TGTGCCAGCAGCCAAGACCGTACAGGTGGAAAACTGTTTTTT. Its protein product is CASSQDRTGGKLFF. The rearrangement joins TRBV3-1 to TRBJ1-4; a weak D match, TRBD1 (5 bases). The V and J ends lost 0 bases and 10 bases respectively, with 12 bases between them. The CDR3 spans 14 residues. In germline, CDR1 is LGHDT, CDR2 YNNKEL (reference sequence).